The clone carrying this T cell receptor (beta chain) was counted a single time. Its antigen is unknown. This CDR3 is built from 12 residues. Trimming took 4 bases from V and 3 from J, leaving 6 bases between them. CDR1 is SQVTM and CDR2 is ANQGSEA in the germline V gene. Profiled with immunoSEQ multiplex PCR; TCRdb holds only in-frame clones, not every one. The sample lists approximately 10,000 clones; 65% to 80% were seen once. This specimen comes from a study of tumor-infiltrating lymphocytes in localized non-small cell lung cancer. Study-level information: Each patient gave resected tumor and non-adjacent uninvolved lung tissue. The study, taken as a whole, reports: Different pieces of the same tissue went to different assays, confounding technical variation with intratumor heterogeneity.

Sample: uninvolved lung tissue not adjacent to the tumor. The TCR comes from a human donor with non-small cell lung cancer. The chain employs TRBV29-1 and TRBJ2-2, with D possibly TRBD1 on 5 matching bases. CDR3 region: CSVVGDTGELFF. The CDR3 DNA reads TGCAGCGTTGTAGGGGACACCGGGGAGCTGTTTTTT.